The 12 T cell receptor beta chains presented below share a single source sample, sequenced in a study of blood T cell repertoires in COVID-19. Produced via immunoSEQ multiplex PCR; TCRdb's table is partial and in-frame only. Seen here are roughly 90,000 clones, approximately 92% observed once, and the top ten hold 5.2%. The sample comprised peripheral blood. The origin of the receptors is a woman aged 80 or over with active COVID-19.

The V call is TRBV21-1, the J call TRBJ2-3; whether TRBD1, the table's D call, matches the DNA was not checked. TRBV21-1 is labeled a pseudogene. The CDR3 spans 14 residues. Here the CDR3 reads CASSKGGPEDTQYF. DNA for the CDR3: TGTGCCAGCAGCAAAGGGGGGCCGGAAGATACGCAGTATTTT.

The CDR3 loop reads CASSQNRGNTQYF. CDR3 coding DNA: TGTGCCAGCAGTCAAAATAGGGGGAACACCCAGTACTTC. The rearrangement uses TRBV7-2 and TRBJ2-5, with TRBD1 as a possible D gene (6 bases). V was pared by 6 bases and J by 8 bases, with 16 bases between. The germline CDR1 and CDR2 sequences are SGHTA and FQGNSA. The CDR3 runs to 13 residues. Variable domain in full (rest from reference TRBV7-2 and TRBJ2-5): GAGVSQSPSNKVTEKGKDVELRCDPISGHTALYWYRQSLGQGLEFLIYFQGNSAPDKSGLPSDRFSAERTGGSVSTLTIQRTQQEDSAVYLCASSQNRGNTQYFGPGTRLLVL.

The J gene is TRBJ1-1, the V gene TRBV2, with D possibly being TRBD1 (5 bases). V gave up 4 bases and J gave up 4 bases, with 13 bases separating them. The CDR3 runs to 14 residues. Germline V lookup: CDR1 SNHLY, CDR2 FYNNEI. CDR3 in amino acids: CASSGGRVGTEAFF. The CDR3, as DNA: TGTGCCAGCAGTGGGGGCAGGGTAGGCACTGAAGCTTTCTTT. The whole variable domain, filled in from reference TRBV2 and TRBJ1-1, reads EPEVTQTPSHQVTQMGQEVILRCVPISNHLYFYWYRQILGQKVEFLVSFYNNEISEKSEIFDDQFSVERPDGSNFTLKIRSTKLEDSAMYFCASSGGRVGTEAFFGQGTRLTVV.

V and J are TRBV2 and TRBJ2-1; D may be TRBD2 (7 bases). The CDR3 runs to 17 residues. V lost 0 bases and J lost 6, with 18 bases in between. Germline V lookup: CDR1 SNHLY, CDR2 FYNNEI. CDR3 nucleotides: TGTGCCAGCAGTGAAGCGAGGGGGTCGAGCGGGGTCAATGAGCAGTTCTTC. Amino acid sequence: CASSEARGSSGVNEQFF.

The CDR3 here is CASSLSGRAGETQYF. The DNA of the CDR3 is TGTGCCAGCAGTTTATCCGGGCGAGCGGGAGAGACCCAGTACTTC. The V call is TRBV6-2 or TRBV6-3, the J call TRBJ2-5; D is possibly TRBD2 (6 bases). CDR3 size: 15 residues. CDR1 and CDR2 from the germline V gene are MNHEY and SVGEGT. V was trimmed by 4 bases and J by 4 bases, leaving 16 bases between them.

The chain couples TRBV4-2 to TRBJ2-3, with TRBD2 as a possible D gene (6 bases). The CDR3 contains 16 residues. V gave up 0 bases and J gave up 3 bases, with 13 bases separating them. CDR1 LGHNA and CDR2 YNFKEQ come from the germline V gene. As DNA, the CDR3 is TGTGCCAGCAGCCAAGATCCTAGTGGGAGGACAGATACGCAGTATTTT. The encoded protein is CASSQDPSGRTDTQYF.

V and J are TRBV4-1 and TRBJ1-1; 7 positions agree with TRBD1. J was trimmed by 2 bases and V by 3 bases; bases with no gene match: 6. CDR1 and CDR2 (germline): MGHRA, YSYEKL. The CDR3 has 15 amino acids. The CDR3 nucleotides are TGCGCCAGCAGCCAGTATGACAGGGCAAACACTGAAGCTTTCTTT. Translated, it gives CASSQYDRANTEAFF.

This clone has a single count. This chain connects TRBV6-2 or TRBV6-3 to TRBJ1-5; TRBD1 might be the D (5 bases). The CDR3 consists of 15 residues. V was shortened by 6 bases and J by 3 bases, with 15 bases between the two germline ends. CDR1 is MNHEY, CDR2 SVGEGT, per germline. The CDR3 nucleotides are TGTGCCAGCAGCCGCGGGGGGTCCCTCAATCAGCCCCAGCATTTT. Its protein product is CASSRGGSLNQPQHF.

This rearrangement joins TRBV2 to TRBJ1-1, with 9 bases lining up with TRBD1. The CDR3 loop spans 15 amino acids. Looked up from germline, CDR1 is SNHLY and CDR2 is FYNNEI. V was clipped by 2 bases and J by 5 bases; unmatched bases: 6. DNA of the CDR3: TGTGCCAGCAGTGAACGGGACAGGGTGAGGACTGAAGCTTTCTTT. Its protein is CASSERDRVRTEAFF.

The chain uses TRBV5-1 and TRBJ1-1; 7 bases are shared with TRBD1. J gave up 3 bases and V 1 base, and 3 bases lay outside the gene matches. The CDR3 covers 14 residues. Germline assignment: CDR1 SGHRS and CDR2 YFSETQ. The CDR3 here is CASSLQGGHTEAFF. The CDR3 nucleotides are TGCGCCAGCAGCTTGCAGGGGGGTCACACTGAAGCTTTCTTT.

V and J are TRBV15 and TRBJ2-7; the match to TRBD1 covers 12 bases. The J segment lost 2 bases and the V segment lost 5 bases, leaving 4 bases of the junction unmatched. The CDR3 is 15 residues long. The germline V gene has CDR1 LNHNV and CDR2 YYDKDF (reference sequence). DNA for the CDR3: TGTGCCACCAGCTGGGACAGGGGGCGCCCCTACGAGCAGTACTTC. Protein: CATSWDRGRPYEQYF.

A few counts support this clone. J is TRBJ2-5 and V is TRBV16; TRBD2 matches 14 bases. Germline lookup yields CDR1 KGHSY and CDR2 FQNENV. CDR3 size: 15 residues. Trimming took 3 bases from V and 6 from J; bases not matched to a gene: 3. The CDR3 region is CASSQTSGREQTQYF. The DNA for the CDR3 is TGTGCCAGCAGCCAGACTAGCGGGAGGGAGCAGACCCAGTACTTC.